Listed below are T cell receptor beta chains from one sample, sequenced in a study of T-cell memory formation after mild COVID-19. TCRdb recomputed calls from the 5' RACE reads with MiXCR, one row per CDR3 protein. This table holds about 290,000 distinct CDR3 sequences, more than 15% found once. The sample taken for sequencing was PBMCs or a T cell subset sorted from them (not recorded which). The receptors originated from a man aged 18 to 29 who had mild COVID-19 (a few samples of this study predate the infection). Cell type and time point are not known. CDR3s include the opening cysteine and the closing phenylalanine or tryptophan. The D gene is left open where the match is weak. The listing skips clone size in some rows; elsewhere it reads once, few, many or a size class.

cdr3_aa: CATSDGTSGGGYNEQFF
cdr3_nt: TGTGCCACCAGTGACGGGACTAGCGGGGGGGGATACAATGAGCAGTTCTTC
d_call: TRBD2
clone_size: few
j_call: TRBJ2-1
v_call: TRBV24-1

cdr3_aa: CASSLERFWHPQHF
cdr3_nt: TGTGCCAGCAGCTTAGAGAGATTCTGGCACCCCCAGCATTTT
d_call: .
clone_size: .
j_call: TRBJ1-5
v_call: TRBV7-8

cdr3_aa: CASRGTTSYNEQFF
cdr3_nt: TGTGCCAGCAGGGGTACGACAAGTTACAATGAGCAGTTCTTC
d_call: .
clone_size: few
j_call: TRBJ2-1
v_call: TRBV7-9

cdr3_aa: CATGQGASTDTQYF
cdr3_nt: TGTGCCACCGGACAGGGCGCTAGCACAGATACGCAGTATTTT
d_call: TRBD1
clone_size: .
j_call: TRBJ2-3
v_call: TRBV2

cdr3_aa: CASSLSGGDGNSPLHF
cdr3_nt: TGTGCCAGCAGTTTGTCAGGGGGAGATGGCAATTCACCCCTCCACTTT
d_call: TRBD1
clone_size: .
j_call: TRBJ1-6
v_call: TRBV6-5

cdr3_aa: CASSRLGGREDEAFF
cdr3_nt: TGTGCCAGCAGCCGTCTTGGGGGGCGGGAGGATGAAGCTTTCTTT
d_call: .
clone_size: .
j_call: TRBJ1-1
v_call: TRBV7-8

cdr3_aa: CASSLVAQGHQPQHF
cdr3_nt: TGTGCCAGCAGCTTAGTCGCGCAGGGGCACCAGCCCCAGCATTTT
d_call: .
clone_size: few
j_call: TRBJ1-5
v_call: TRBV7-8

cdr3_aa: CASRTRTVQETQYF
cdr3_nt: TGTGCCAGCAGGACCCGGACAGTACAAGAGACCCAGTACTTC
d_call: .
clone_size: few
j_call: TRBJ2-5
v_call: TRBV6-2/TRBV6-3

cdr3_aa: CSARTGSGSQDTQYF
cdr3_nt: TGCAGTGCTAGAACCGGATCGGGCTCGCAGGATACGCAGTATTTT
d_call: .
clone_size: few
j_call: TRBJ2-3
v_call: TRBV20-1

cdr3_aa: CASSESQVAKNIQYF
cdr3_nt: TGTGCCAGCAGTGAAAGTCAGGTAGCCAAAAACATTCAGTACTTC
d_call: .
clone_size: .
j_call: TRBJ2-4
v_call: TRBV2

cdr3_aa: CATSEAPGFSTDTQYF
cdr3_nt: TGTGCCACCAGTGAGGCGCCGGGGTTTAGCACAGATACGCAGTATTTT
d_call: .
clone_size: few
j_call: TRBJ2-3
v_call: TRBV24-1

cdr3_aa: CASSHVRGNTGELFF
cdr3_nt: TGTGCCAGCAGCCACGTGCGGGGGAACACCGGGGAGCTGTTTTTT
d_call: .
clone_size: few
j_call: TRBJ2-2
v_call: TRBV14

cdr3_aa: CASSPMVGANTGELFF
cdr3_nt: TGCGCCAGCAGCCCGATGGTGGGGGCGAACACCGGGGAGCTGTTTTTT
d_call: .
clone_size: .
j_call: TRBJ2-2
v_call: TRBV4-3

cdr3_aa: CASSHGTGWHEQFF
cdr3_nt: TGTGCCAGTAGTCACGGGACAGGGTGGCATGAGCAGTTCTTC
d_call: TRBD1
clone_size: few
j_call: TRBJ2-1
v_call: TRBV19

cdr3_aa: CSARGVSGELFF
cdr3_nt: TGCAGTGCTAGAGGCGTTTCCGGGGAGCTGTTTTTT
d_call: .
clone_size: .
j_call: TRBJ2-2
v_call: TRBV20-1

cdr3_aa: CASSLDRVYTEAFF
cdr3_nt: TGTGCCAGCAGTTTAGACAGGGTCTACACTGAAGCTTTCTTT
d_call: TRBD1
clone_size: medium-sized
j_call: TRBJ1-1
v_call: TRBV11-2

cdr3_aa: CASSSGEHEQFF
cdr3_nt: TGTGCCAGCAGCTCCGGGGAGCATGAGCAGTTCTTC
d_call: .
clone_size: .
j_call: TRBJ2-1
v_call: TRBV5-6

cdr3_aa: CASSLVGGPRAMGNQPQHF
cdr3_nt: TGTGCCAGCAGCTTAGTAGGGGGCCCACGGGCAATGGGCAATCAGCCCCAGCATTTT
d_call: TRBD1
clone_size: .
j_call: TRBJ1-5
v_call: TRBV11-2

cdr3_aa: CSAPGTTRMNEQFF
cdr3_nt: TGCAGTGCGCCTGGGACGACTAGAATGAATGAGCAGTTCTTC
d_call: .
clone_size: .
j_call: TRBJ2-1
v_call: TRBV20-1

cdr3_aa: CSAKDPGTGTYEQYF
cdr3_nt: TGCAGTGCTAAGGACCCCGGGACAGGGACCTACGAGCAGTACTTC
d_call: TRBD1
clone_size: .
j_call: TRBJ2-7
v_call: TRBV20-1

cdr3_aa: CASKITGLKLFF
cdr3_nt: TGTGCCAGCAAGATAACAGGGTTGAAACTGTTTTTT
d_call: .
clone_size: .
j_call: TRBJ1-4
v_call: TRBV2

cdr3_aa: CASSSRSPKRTEAFF
cdr3_nt: TGTGCCAGCAGTTCCCGAAGCCCAAAGCGCACTGAAGCTTTCTTT
d_call: .
clone_size: few
j_call: TRBJ1-1
v_call: TRBV7-9